Listed below are T cell receptor beta chains from one sample, sequenced in a study of response to subunit inactivated influenza vaccine. TCRdb re-called the RT-PCR reads through MiXCR, storing one row per CDR3 protein. The sample includes around 530,000 distinct CDR3 sequences, 12% of them seen just once. This sample comprised PBMCs from blood, obtained on the day of vaccination. These receptors were obtained from a man between 45 and 60 years old who received an inactivated influenza vaccine. The CDR3 runs from the conserved cysteine through the conserved F or W. A D gene is named only where the DNA matches it firmly. Size is omitted from some rows. Given values are once, few, many or a class for expanded clones.

size: NA; D: NA; V: TRBV12-3/TRBV12-4; J: TRBJ1-5; CDR3: CASSPRTRNQPQHF; DNA: TGTGCCAGCAGTCCACGGACCCGAAATCAGCCCCAGCATTTT
size: few; D: NA; V: TRBV4-3; J: TRBJ2-3; CDR3: CATSPRGTPPDTQYF; DNA: TGCGCCACCTCCCCTCGCGGAACCCCCCCAGATACGCAGTATTTT
size: NA; D: NA; V: TRBV20-1; J: TRBJ2-5; CDR3: CSARGGYQETQYF; DNA: TGCAGTGCTAGAGGCGGGTACCAAGAGACCCAGTACTTC
size: NA; D: TRBD1; V: TRBV13; J: TRBJ2-3; CDR3: CANGLGGALTADTQYF; DNA: TGTGCCAACGGCTTAGGGGGCGCGCTGACAGCAGATACGCAGTATTTT
size: NA; D: TRBD2; V: TRBV7-6; J: TRBJ2-5; CDR3: CASSLAFLAGDRWQETQYF; DNA: TGTGCCAGCAGCTTAGCGTTCCTAGCGGGGGACCGTTGGCAAGAGACCCAGTACTTC
size: NA; D: NA; V: TRBV20-1; J: TRBJ1-4; CDR3: CSARSAPGLGEKLFF; DNA: TGCAGTGCTAGAAGCGCCCCGGGGCTTGGTGAAAAACTGTTTTTT
size: few; D: NA; V: TRBV6-5; J: TRBJ1-2; CDR3: CASSYRRVPYGYTF; DNA: TGTGCCAGCAGTTACCGCAGGGTCCCCTATGGCTACACCTTC
size: few; D: NA; V: TRBV7-6; J: TRBJ2-1; CDR3: CASSPGLYGRGFYNEQFF; DNA: TGTGCCAGCAGTCCAGGACTTTACGGGAGAGGTTTCTACAATGAGCAGTTCTTC
size: many; D: NA; V: TRBV14; J: TRBJ1-2; CDR3: CASSQDGRGYTF; DNA: TGTGCCAGCAGCCAAGACGGACGAGGCTACACCTTC
size: few; D: NA; V: TRBV12-3/TRBV12-4; J: TRBJ1-2; CDR3: CASNRVSTGDGYTF; DNA: TGTGCCAGCAACCGGGTCTCCACCGGGGATGGCTACACCTTC
size: NA; D: TRBD2; V: TRBV20-1; J: TRBJ2-3; CDR3: CSARGVAGFRTDTQYF; DNA: TGCAGTGCTAGAGGGGTAGCGGGATTTCGCACAGATACGCAGTATTTT
size: NA; D: NA; V: TRBV3-1; J: TRBJ2-3; CDR3: CASSHRTGRGTDTQYF; DNA: TGTGCCAGCAGCCACCGGACAGGGAGGGGCACAGATACGCAGTATTTT
size: NA; D: NA; V: TRBV28; J: TRBJ1-5; CDR3: CASSLGGRRFFSNQPQHF; DNA: TGTGCCAGCAGTTTAGGCGGCAGGCGATTCTTCAGCAATCAGCCCCAGCATTTT
size: few; D: NA; V: TRBV15; J: TRBJ2-7; CDR3: CATSRSLASGEQYF; DNA: TGTGCCACCAGCAGGTCTCTCGCATCGGGAGAGCAGTACTTC
size: few; D: NA; V: TRBV7-2; J: TRBJ2-2; CDR3: CASSLALETTLAGELFF; DNA: TGTGCCAGCAGCTTAGCGCTTGAGACAACTCTCGCCGGGGAGCTGTTTTTT
size: few; D: NA; V: TRBV7-8; J: TRBJ2-3; CDR3: CASSQYGQASTDTQYF; DNA: TGTGCCAGCAGCCAATACGGCCAGGCAAGCACAGATACGCAGTATTTT
size: few; D: TRBD1; V: TRBV6-5; J: TRBJ2-1; CDR3: CASSFDRVSYNEQFF; DNA: TGTGCCAGCAGTTTTGACAGGGTGTCCTACAATGAGCAGTTCTTC
size: few; D: TRBD2; V: TRBV7-3; J: TRBJ2-2; CDR3: CASSPLGLATFPNTGELFF; DNA: TGTGCCAGCAGCCCTTTAGGACTAGCAACGTTCCCGAACACCGGGGAGCTGTTTTTT
size: NA; D: NA; V: TRBV12-3/TRBV12-4; J: TRBJ2-7; CDR3: CASSSSYRYEQYF; DNA: TGTGCCAGCAGTAGCTCCTACAGGTACGAGCAGTACTTC
size: few; D: NA; V: TRBV5-8; J: TRBJ2-2; CDR3: CASSLTNANTGELFF; DNA: TGTGCCAGCAGCCTAACAAACGCCAACACCGGGGAGCTGTTTTTT
size: few; D: NA; V: TRBV6-2/TRBV6-3; J: TRBJ2-2; CDR3: CASSYRFTGELFF; DNA: TGTGCCAGCAGTTATCGGTTTACCGGGGAGCTGTTTTTT
size: few; D: TRBD2; V: TRBV7-9; J: TRBJ2-7; CDR3: CASGDSGGPYEQYF; DNA: TGTGCCAGCGGAGATAGCGGGGGGCCCTACGAGCAGTACTTC
size: few; D: NA; V: TRBV5-1; J: TRBJ2-1; CDR3: CASSSLDTYNEQFF; DNA: TGCGCCAGCAGCTCCTTAGACACTTACAATGAGCAGTTCTTC
size: NA; D: TRBD2; V: TRBV11-2; J: TRBJ2-1; CDR3: CASSLEPWREDRDYPYNEQFF; DNA: TGTGCCAGCAGCTTAGAACCCTGGCGGGAGGATAGGGATTACCCCTACAATGAGCAGTTCTTC
size: few; D: TRBD2; V: TRBV28; J: TRBJ2-7; CDR3: CPSSLGTSGPSYEQYF; DNA: TGTCCCAGCAGTTTAGGGACTAGCGGGCCTTCCTACGAGCAGTACTTC
size: few; D: TRBD1; V: TRBV28; J: TRBJ1-1; CDR3: CASSLTGTGHTEAFF; DNA: TGTGCCAGCAGTCTGACCGGGACAGGGCACACTGAAGCTTTCTTT
size: NA; D: TRBD2; V: TRBV5-1; J: TRBJ2-3; CDR3: CASSFGTSLFTDTQYF; DNA: TGCGCCAGCAGCTTTGGGACTAGCCTTTTCACAGATACGCAGTATTTT
size: NA; D: NA; V: TRBV29-1; J: TRBJ2-5; CDR3: CSASRRGGETQYF; DNA: TGCAGCGCATCCCGGAGAGGAGGGGAGACCCAGTACTTC
size: few; D: NA; V: TRBV15; J: TRBJ2-3; CDR3: CATSRDQQTGGTQYF; DNA: TGTGCCACCAGCAGAGATCAGCAGACTGGCGGTACGCAGTATTTT
size: NA; D: NA; V: TRBV28; J: TRBJ2-4; CDR3: CASSLGLGRAKNIQYF; DNA: TGTGCCAGCAGTTTAGGGCTAGGGAGAGCCAAAAACATTCAGTACTTC
size: few; D: NA; V: TRBV27; J: TRBJ1-4; CDR3: CASRGGEKLFF; DNA: TGTGCCAGCAGGGGGGGTGAAAAACTGTTTTTT
size: few; D: TRBD1; V: TRBV12-3/TRBV12-4; J: TRBJ1-5; CDR3: CASSLEQGRHQPQHF; DNA: TGTGCCAGCAGTTTAGAACAGGGGCGGCATCAGCCCCAGCATTTT
size: many; D: NA; V: TRBV12-3/TRBV12-4; J: TRBJ1-1; CDR3: CASSQGRFTEAFF; DNA: TGTGCCAGCAGCCAGGGACGGTTCACTGAAGCTTTCTTT
size: few; D: NA; V: TRBV5-1; J: TRBJ1-2; CDR3: CASSFTGFNYGYTF; DNA: TGCGCCAGCAGCTTCACAGGGTTCAACTATGGCTACACCTTC
size: many; D: TRBD2; V: TRBV7-7; J: TRBJ2-1; CDR3: CASSEYGTSGFNEQFF; DNA: TGTGCCAGCAGCGAATATGGGACTAGCGGGTTCAATGAGCAGTTCTTC
size: many; D: NA; V: TRBV6-5; J: TRBJ1-1; CDR3: CASSYLPHGMNTEAFF; DNA: TGTGCCAGCAGTTACCTGCCACATGGAATGAACACTGAAGCTTTCTTT
size: NA; D: TRBD2; V: TRBV7-9; J: TRBJ2-3; CDR3: CASSPRSSGSADTQYF; DNA: TGTGCCAGCAGTCCTCGGTCTAGCGGGAGTGCAGATACGCAGTATTTT
size: NA; D: NA; V: TRBV15; J: TRBJ2-6; CDR3: CATSREVGANVLTF; DNA: TGTGCCACCAGCAGAGAGGTTGGGGCCAACGTCCTGACTTTC
size: many; D: NA; V: TRBV7-9; J: TRBJ1-6; CDR3: CASRPRSGNHNSPLHF; DNA: TGTGCCAGCAGACCCCGCTCAGGAAATCATAATTCACCCCTCCACTTT
size: many; D: NA; V: TRBV6-6; J: TRBJ2-1; CDR3: CASRARMGEQFF; DNA: TGTGCCAGCAGGGCCCGAATGGGCGAGCAGTTCTTC